These 27 T cell receptor beta chains originate from one sample sequenced in a study of CD8+ T cells in alopecia areata. In each case, RNA was isolated and then reverse transcribed into cDNA as the sequencing template. The method was immunoSEQ multiplex PCR; TCRdb's version includes in-frame clones alone and lacks a portion of them. This sample has about 210,000 clones, with around 65% found just once. Treatment meaning: oral pan-JAK inhibitor, 5-10 mg twice daily. The material sequenced was CD4+ T cells sorted from blood, taken at week 44, from a patient treated with tofacitinib. The receptors derive from a human donor with alopecia areata.

This clone was found a few times. This chain uses TRBV5-1 with TRBJ2-3; D gene ambiguous. CDR3 length equals 13 residues. With 0 bases removed from V and 5 bases from J, the gap between germline ends came to 7 bases. Germline values: CDR1 SGHRS, CDR2 YFSETQ. Written as DNA, the CDR3 is TGCGCCAGCAGCTTGGCCCCGGGAGATACGCAGTATTTT. The encoded protein is CASSLAPGDTQYF.

The V and J genes are TRBV29-1 and TRBJ2-7; 7 bases are shared with TRBD2. V was clipped by 4 bases and J by 4 bases; unmatched bases: 4. The germline CDR1 and CDR2 sequences are SQVTM and ANQGSEA. CDR3 length: 12 amino acids. The CDR3 here is CSVAASGYEQYF. DNA of the CDR3: TGCAGCGTTGCAGCTAGCGGTTACGAGCAGTACTTC.

This clone was counted a few times. The chain recombines TRBV28 with TRBJ1-2; tentative D call: TRBD1 (6 bases). The CDR3 has 12 residues. Trimming cost V 7 bases and J 5 bases, with 11 bases left between them. Germline CDR1 reads MDHEN; CDR2 reads SYDVKM. Here the CDR3 DNA reads TGTGCCAGCATTCAGGGGCAATATGGCTACACCTTC. Translated: CASIQGQYGYTF.

This chain joins TRBV9 and TRBJ1-2, with unresolved D. The CDR3 is 12 amino acids. V was shortened by 0 bases and J by 5 bases, with 5 bases between the two germline ends. The germline gives CDR1 SGDLS, CDR2 YYNGEE. DNA for the CDR3: TGTGCCAGCAGCGTAGGCCGTTATGGCTACACCTTC. It is translated as CASSVGRYGYTF. Based on the CDR3 plus reference TRBV9 and TRBJ1-2, the full variable domain is DSGVTQTPKHLITATGQRVTLRCSPRSGDLSVYWYQQSLDQGLQFLIQYYNGEERAKGNILERFSAQQFPDLHSELNLSSLELGDSALYFCASSVGRYGYTFGSGTRLTVV.

This clone was counted between two and nine times. This sequence joins TRBV16 and TRBJ1-6, with 7 positions matching TRBD1. This CDR3 has 13 amino acids. Trimming cost V 4 bases and J 14 bases; bases outside gene matches: 8. The germline CDR1 and CDR2 sequences are KGHSY and FQNENV. In DNA, the CDR3 is TGTGCCAGCAGCCGGACAGGCTTAGGTTCCCTCCACTTT. As protein: CASSRTGLGSLHF.

The V and J genes are TRBV4-1 and TRBJ1-2; 7 bases are shared with TRBD1. CDR1 is MGHRA and CDR2 is YSYEKL in the germline V gene. CDR3 size: 15 residues. V trimming: 6 bases; J trimming: 2 bases; junction bases outside the gene matches: 9. CDR3: CASRLYTGENYGYTF. For the CDR3, the DNA is TGCGCCAGCAGGCTTTACACAGGGGAAAACTATGGCTACACCTTC.

V gene TRBV29-1 combines with J gene TRBJ2-3; no definite D call. This CDR3 spans 17 amino acids. V was shortened by 3 bases and J by 8 bases, with 27 bases between the two germline ends. The germline CDR1 and CDR2 sequences are SQVTM and ANQGSEA. CDR3 residues: CSVDLWLSLPPGSTQYF. The CDR3 DNA is TGCAGCGTTGACCTCTGGCTAAGTTTGCCTCCTGGTAGTACGCAGTATTTT.

V and J are TRBV29-1 and TRBJ2-1; D remains ambiguous. The CDR3 loop spans 14 amino acids. Germline values: CDR1 SQVTM, CDR2 ANQGSEA. Trimming removed 8 bases at V and 0 bases at J, with 14 bases between. Here the CDR3 reads CSYRELTSYNEQFF. The CDR3 DNA reads TGCAGCTACCGAGAATTAACCTCCTACAATGAGCAGTTCTTC.

This clone was seen a single time. The genes are TRBV29-1 and TRBJ2-6; D is unresolved. Germline V gene data show CDR1 as SQVTM and CDR2 as ANQGSEA. This CDR3 spans 13 amino acids. Deletions cut 6 bases from V and 0 bases from J, with 6 bases between. The CDR3 spells CSVGSSGANVLTF. The CDR3 nucleotides are TGCAGCGTGGGTAGCTCTGGGGCCAACGTCCTGACTTTC.

This clone has ten or more counts. The V gene is TRBV5-1, the J gene TRBJ2-1, with unresolved D. This CDR3 comprises 13 residues. Germline V gene lookup returns CDR1 SGHRS and CDR2 YFSETQ. Trimming removed 0 bases from V and 7 bases from J, with 8 bases in between. The DNA for the CDR3 is TGCGCCAGCAGCTTGGTGGAGATAAATGAGCAGTTCTTC. Amino acids: CASSLVEINEQFF.

This sequence joins TRBV12-5 and TRBJ2-5; D is ambiguous. V shed 3 bases and J shed 2 bases, with 1 base lying between them. CDR1 is LGHNT and CDR2 is FRNRAP in the germline V gene. The CDR3 is 11 residues long. CDR3: CASGFQETQYF. The CDR3 nucleotides read TGTGCTAGTGGTTTTCAAGAGACCCAGTACTTC.

The chain links TRBV2 to TRBJ1-1; D call uncertain. Trimming took 5 bases from V and 6 from J, leaving 4 bases between them. The CDR3 loop spans 10 amino acids. Germline assignment: CDR1 SNHLY and CDR2 FYNNEI. Here the CDR3 DNA reads TGTGCCAGCAGTCTACCTGAAGCTTTCTTT. Its protein product is CASSLPEAFF.

This sequence joins TRBV11-2 and TRBJ2-7, with 8 nucleotides matching TRBD1. V lost 1 base to trimming and J lost 4 bases; unmatched junction nucleotides: 9. The germline gives CDR1 SGHAT, CDR2 FQNNGV. The CDR3 is 16 amino acids. Here the CDR3 DNA reads TGTGCCAGCAGCTTAGGGTATCGGCAGGGGGCTTACGAGCAGTACTTC. Amino acids: CASSLGYRQGAYEQYF. Supplemented by reference TRBV11-2 and TRBJ2-7, the full variable domain reads EAGVAQSPRYKIIEKRQSVAFWCNPISGHATLYWYQQILGQGPKLLIQFQNNGVVDDSQLPKDRFSAERLKGVDSTLKIQPAKLEDSAVYLCASSLGYRQGAYEQYFGPGTRLTVT.

For the CDR3, the DNA is TGCAGCGTTGATTCAGGGACCCTCTACAATGAGCAGTTCTTC. Translating gives CSVDSGTLYNEQFF. This sequence joins TRBV29-1 and TRBJ2-1; D could derive from TRBD1 or TRBD2 (5 bases each). Germline CDR1 SQVTM, CDR2 ANQGSEA. The CDR3 spans 14 residues. V dropped 3 bases and J dropped 3 bases, with 12 bases sitting between them.

This chain connects TRBV2 to TRBJ1-2; no clear D gene. V lost 1 base, J lost 4 bases, and 13 bases lay in between. The germline gives CDR1 SNHLY, CDR2 FYNNEI. The CDR3 is made up of 15 amino acids. CDR3 region: CASSEEGVVIYGYTF. The CDR3 nucleotides are TGTGCCAGCAGTGAAGAGGGAGTAGTGATCTATGGCTACACCTTC.

This clone has a single count. The chain uses TRBV29-1 and TRBJ2-7, with D possibly matching TRBD1 (6 bases). This CDR3 contains 15 residues. V gave up 0 bases and J gave up 5 bases, with 17 bases separating them. Per the germline V gene, CDR1 is SQVTM and CDR2 is ANQGSEA. The CDR3 loop reads CSVEDLYRGKDEQYF. For the CDR3, the DNA is TGCAGCGTTGAAGATCTCTATAGGGGGAAGGACGAGCAGTACTTC.

The chain couples TRBV18 to TRBJ1-2, with D perhaps matching TRBD1 (6 bases). CDR1 is KGHSH, CDR2 LQKENI, per germline. Trimming took off 3 bases at V and 8 bases at J, with 13 bases between the two ends. The CDR3 spans 13 residues. In DNA, the CDR3 is TGTGCCAGCTCACCGAGGTCAGGGGACGGCTACACCTTC. This sequence encodes CASSPRSGDGYTF.

The V call is TRBV30, the J call TRBJ2-5; TRBD2 matches 8 bases. Trimming cost V 4 bases and J 1 base; bases outside gene matches: 8. Germline V gives CDR1 GTSNPN, CDR2 SVGIG (reference sequence). The CDR3 covers 15 residues. The CDR3 spells CAWTLGAGGQETQYF. The CDR3, as DNA: TGTGCCTGGACGCTTGGGGCGGGGGGCCAAGAGACCCAGTACTTC.

This clone was picked up a small number of times. The chain combines TRBV7-2 with TRBJ1-1; D gene unclear. The germline gives CDR1 SGHTA, CDR2 FQGNSA. This CDR3 region has 13 residues. V gave up 5 bases and J gave up 5 bases, with 12 bases separating them. The CDR3 DNA follows: TGTGCCAGCAGCCTCGATACAGCTACTGAAGCTTTCTTT. Translation gives CASSLDTATEAFF.

The chain couples TRBV9 to TRBJ2-6; no definite D call. Trimming removed 4 bases at V and 0 bases at J, with 2 bases between. The CDR3 is 13 amino acids. Germline assignment: CDR1 SGDLS and CDR2 YYNGEE. CDR3 nucleotide sequence: TGTGCCAGCAGCAGCTCTGGGGCCAACGTCCTGACTTTC. This gives the protein CASSSSGANVLTF.

The gene calls are TRBV29-1 and TRBJ1-1, with D hard to call. The CDR3 has 14 amino acids. The V and J ends lost 1 base and 0 bases respectively, with 9 bases between them. Germline V lookup: CDR1 SQVTM, CDR2 ANQGSEA. The CDR3 DNA follows: TGCAGCGTTGAAGGCTTGTATGTGAACACTGAAGCTTTCTTT. Amino acids: CSVEGLYVNTEAFF.

The chain links TRBV29-1 to TRBJ2-3; D is perhaps TRBD2 (5 bases). The CDR3 runs 13 residues. Per the germline V gene, CDR1 is SQVTM and CDR2 is ANQGSEA. V was clipped by 4 bases and J by 2 bases, with 10 bases between them. The CDR3 loop reads CSVGAVLTDTQYF. Written as DNA, the CDR3 is TGCAGCGTTGGAGCGGTTCTCACAGATACGCAGTATTTT.

A few counts support this clone. The chain carries TRBV5-6 and TRBJ2-5; 7 bases line up with TRBD2. The junction had 10 bases not matched to a gene; V was cut back by 4 bases and J by 7 bases. The CDR3 contains 14 residues. CDR1 SGHDT and CDR2 YYEEEE come from the germline V gene. CDR3 in DNA: TGTGCCAGCAGCGCGGGACTACCTTTGGGGACCCAGTACTTC. Translation: CASSAGLPLGTQYF.

This clone was found a few times. Other DNA sequences from this sample encode an identical CDR3 as well. This sequence joins TRBV5-1 and TRBJ2-3; TRBD2 aligns across 11 bases. The germline gives CDR1 SGHRS, CDR2 YFSETQ. V gave up 1 base and J gave up 2 bases; unmatched junction bases: 3. The CDR3 length is 16 residues. In DNA form, the CDR3 reads TGCGCCAGCAGCTTGCCGGGACTAGCGGTCACAGATACGCAGTATTTT. Encoded protein: CASSLPGLAVTDTQYF.

The chain combines TRBV18 with TRBJ2-7, with 15 bases that match TRBD2. J lost 4 bases, V lost 2 bases, and 9 bases had no gene match. Germline values: CDR1 KGHSH, CDR2 LQKENI. The CDR3 consists of 18 residues. This chain's CDR3 is CASSPESPGLAGGYEQYF. The CDR3 DNA is TGTGCCAGCTCACCAGAGTCTCCGGGACTAGCGGGGGGATACGAGCAGTACTTC.

This clone was seen a handful of times. The genes are TRBV4-1 and TRBJ2-2; perhaps D is TRBD1 or TRBD2 (5 bases each). In germline, CDR1 is MGHRA, CDR2 YSYEKL. V was trimmed by 4 bases and J by 4 bases, leaving 13 bases between them. The CDR3 consists of 15 residues. In nucleotides, the CDR3 is TGCGCCAGCAGCCCCCAGCGAGGGGCCACCGGGGAGCTGTTTTTT. Its protein is CASSPQRGATGELFF.

The rearrangement uses TRBV5-6 and TRBJ2-1, with 9 nucleotides matching TRBD2. Looked up from germline, CDR1 is SGHDT and CDR2 is YYEEEE. Unmatched junction bases numbered 0, after V lost 0 bases and J lost 8 bases. The CDR3 extends over 13 amino acids. The CDR3 nucleotides are TGTGCCAGCAGCTTGGGACTAGCGGATGAGCAGTTCTTC. This codes for CASSLGLADEQFF.